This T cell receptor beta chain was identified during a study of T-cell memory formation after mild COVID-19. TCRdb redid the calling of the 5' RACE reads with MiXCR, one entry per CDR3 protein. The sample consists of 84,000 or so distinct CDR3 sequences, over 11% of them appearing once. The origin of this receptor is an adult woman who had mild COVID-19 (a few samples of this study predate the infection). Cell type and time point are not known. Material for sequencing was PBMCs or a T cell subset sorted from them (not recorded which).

The CDR3, as DNA: TGCGCCAGCAGCCAAGTGGGACAGGGGACCTACGAGCAGTACTTC. As protein: CASSQVGQGTYEQYF. The chain joins TRBV4-1 to TRBJ2-7; 10 bases line up with TRBD1. Trimming cost V 1 base and J 2 bases; bases outside gene matches: 2. This CDR3 is 15 amino acids long. The germline V gene has CDR1 MGHRA and CDR2 YSYEKL.